Listed here are 6 T cell receptor beta chains from one sample, sequenced in a study of T cells expressing NK-cell markers (dated by TCRdb to about 2020). Library preparation used 5' RACE. Sequencing was performed on an Illumina HiSeq 2000. TCRdb reprocessed the raw reads; every CDR3 protein sequence is a single record, and DNA is not supplied. The table kept for this sample lists about 160,000 distinct CDR3 sequences. 18% of the sample is held by the ten biggest clonotypes. The sequenced sample consisted of blood T cells: a sorted CD56 or NKG2C T cell subset, CD4+ or CD8+ T cells, or bulk PBMC T cells (not recorded which). These receptors came from a woman aged 18 to 75 in good health.

This chain links TRBV5-1 with TRBJ1-6. Germline-derived CDR1 and CDR2 are SGHRS and YFSETQ. CDR3 length equals 13 residues. This chain's CDR3 is CASSAEPSRPLHF.

The gene calls are TRBV2 and TRBJ1-2; TCRdb's D call, TRBD1, is unchecked because there is no DNA. Germline CDR1 reads SNHLY; CDR2 reads FYNNEI. CDR3 length: 15 residues. CDR3 loop: CASSPRPGGAAGYTF.

The chain employs TRBV10-3 and TRBJ2-2; absent DNA, TCRdb's TRBD1 call cannot be checked. This CDR3 region has 18 residues. CDR1 ENHRY and CDR2 SYGVKD come from the germline V gene. The CDR3 spells CAISTQAQGPLNTGELFF.

This chain joins TRBV7-2 and TRBJ1-1. This CDR3 has 15 residues. Germline V lookup: CDR1 SGHTA, CDR2 FQGNSA. CDR3 in amino acids: CASSLARQTNTEAFF.

The V gene is TRBV5-1, the J gene TRBJ2-5; the D gene TCRdb calls, TRBD1, cannot be checked with no DNA. Per germline, CDR1 SGHRS and CDR2 YFSETQ. The CDR3 consists of 18 residues. The CDR3: CASSLGALADTFQETQYF. Full variable domain (missing parts from reference TRBV5-1 and TRBJ2-5): KAGVTQTPRYLIKTRGQQVTLSCSPISGHRSVSWYQQTPGQGLQFLFEYFSETQRNKGNFPGRFSGRQFSNSRSEMNVSTLELGDSALYLCASSLGALADTFQETQYFGPGTRLLVL.

The CDR3: CSANPTGTRRLNTEAFF. The J gene is TRBJ1-1, the V gene TRBV20-1; TCRdb picks TRBD1, but there is no DNA to check that call. This CDR3 spans 17 amino acids. Per germline, CDR1 DFQATT and CDR2 SNEGSKA (reference sequence).